This T cell receptor (beta chain) appears in the sequencing data of a study of T cell responses to AZD1222 COVID-19 vaccine. Data came from immunoSEQ multiplex PCR; TCRdb stores just in-frame clones and leaves some out. The sample includes 200,000 or so clones, approximately 90% of them seen just once. The CDR3 runs 14 residues. Per the germline V gene, CDR1 is MDHEN and CDR2 is SYDVKM. Trimming removed 3 bases from V and 5 bases from J, with 11 bases in between. The gene calls are TRBV28 and TRBJ1-5; D ambiguous. The sample here was peripheral blood, taken on day 0 of AZD1222 vaccination. The TCR originated in an adult in good health. CDR3 in DNA: TGTGCCAGCAGTTTTTACCTGGGTGATCAGCCCCAGCATTTT. It translates to CASSFYLGDQPQHF.